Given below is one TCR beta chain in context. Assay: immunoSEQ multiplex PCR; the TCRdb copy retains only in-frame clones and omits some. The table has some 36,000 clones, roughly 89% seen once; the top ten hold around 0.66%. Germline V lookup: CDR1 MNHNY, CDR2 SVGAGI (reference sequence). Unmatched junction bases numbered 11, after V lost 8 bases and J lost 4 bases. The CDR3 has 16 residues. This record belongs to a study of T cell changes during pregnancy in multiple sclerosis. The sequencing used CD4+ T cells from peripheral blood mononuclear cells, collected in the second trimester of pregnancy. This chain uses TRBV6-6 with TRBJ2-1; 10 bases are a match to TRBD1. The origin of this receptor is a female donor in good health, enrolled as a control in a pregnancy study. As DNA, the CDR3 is TGTGCCAGCGGGAGGACAGGGGGAGGGGGTTACAATGAGCAGTTCTTC. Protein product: CASGRTGGGGYNEQFF.